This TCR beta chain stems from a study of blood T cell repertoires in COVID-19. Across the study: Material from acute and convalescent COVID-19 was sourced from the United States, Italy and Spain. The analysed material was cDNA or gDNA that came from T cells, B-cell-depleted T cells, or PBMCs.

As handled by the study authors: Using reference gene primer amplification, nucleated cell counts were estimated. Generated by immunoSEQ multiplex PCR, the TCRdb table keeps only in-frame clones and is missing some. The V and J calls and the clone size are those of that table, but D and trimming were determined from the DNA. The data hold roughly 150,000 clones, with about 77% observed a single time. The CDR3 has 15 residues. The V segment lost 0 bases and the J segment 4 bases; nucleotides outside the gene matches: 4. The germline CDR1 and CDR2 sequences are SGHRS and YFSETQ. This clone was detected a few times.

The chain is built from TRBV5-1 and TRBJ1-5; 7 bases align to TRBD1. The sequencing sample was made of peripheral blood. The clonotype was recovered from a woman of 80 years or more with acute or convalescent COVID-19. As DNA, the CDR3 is TGCGCCAGCAGCTTGGTAGGGGGCATTAATCAGCCCCAGCATTTT. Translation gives CASSLVGGINQPQHF.